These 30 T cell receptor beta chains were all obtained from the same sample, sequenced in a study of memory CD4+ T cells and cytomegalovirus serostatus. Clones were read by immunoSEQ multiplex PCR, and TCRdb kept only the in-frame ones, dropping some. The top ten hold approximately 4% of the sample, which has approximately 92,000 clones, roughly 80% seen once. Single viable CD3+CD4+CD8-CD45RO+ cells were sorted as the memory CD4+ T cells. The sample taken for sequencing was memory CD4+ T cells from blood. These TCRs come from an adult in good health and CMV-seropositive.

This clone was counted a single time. CDR3 sequence (DNA): TGCGCCAGCAGCGCCGGGACAGTCGACACCGGGGAGCTGTTTTTT. Protein product: CASSAGTVDTGELFF. This chain joins TRBV5-1 and TRBJ2-2, with 7 bases that match TRBD1. Germline V gene lookup returns CDR1 SGHRS and CDR2 YFSETQ. There are 15 residues in the CDR3. The V and J ends lost 4 bases and 3 bases, in that order; junction bases with no gene match: 6.

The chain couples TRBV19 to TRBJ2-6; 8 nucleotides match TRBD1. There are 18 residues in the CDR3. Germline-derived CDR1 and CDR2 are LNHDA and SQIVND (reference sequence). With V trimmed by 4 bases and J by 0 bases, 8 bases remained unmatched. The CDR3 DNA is TGTGCCAGTAGTAACCGGGACAGGCCCCGCTCTGGGGCCAACGTCCTGACTTTC. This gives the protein CASSNRDRPRSGANVLTF.

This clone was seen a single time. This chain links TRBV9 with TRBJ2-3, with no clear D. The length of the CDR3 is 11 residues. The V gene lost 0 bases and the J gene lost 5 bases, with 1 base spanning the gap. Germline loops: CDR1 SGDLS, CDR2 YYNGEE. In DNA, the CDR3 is TGTGCCAGCAGCGTAGGAGATACGCAGTATTTT. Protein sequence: CASSVGDTQYF.

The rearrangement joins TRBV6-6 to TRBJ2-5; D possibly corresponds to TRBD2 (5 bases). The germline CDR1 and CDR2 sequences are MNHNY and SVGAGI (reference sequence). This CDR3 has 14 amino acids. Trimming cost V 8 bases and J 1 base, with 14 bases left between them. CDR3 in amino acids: CASRRSSVQETQYF. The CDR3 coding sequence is TGTGCCAGCCGTCGAAGTAGCGTCCAAGAGACCCAGTACTTC.

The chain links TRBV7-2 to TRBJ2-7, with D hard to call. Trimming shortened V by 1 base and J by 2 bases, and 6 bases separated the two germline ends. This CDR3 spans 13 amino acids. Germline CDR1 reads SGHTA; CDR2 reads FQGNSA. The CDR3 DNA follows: TGTGCCAGCAGCTTAGACTATACCTACGAGCAGTACTTC. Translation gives CASSLDYTYEQYF.

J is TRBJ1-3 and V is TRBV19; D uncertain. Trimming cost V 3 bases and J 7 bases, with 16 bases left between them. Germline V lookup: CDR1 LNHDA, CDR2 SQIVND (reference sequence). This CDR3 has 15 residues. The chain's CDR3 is CASSMEGARSNTIYF. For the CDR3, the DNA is TGTGCCAGTAGTATGGAGGGTGCTCGTTCGAACACCATATATTTT.

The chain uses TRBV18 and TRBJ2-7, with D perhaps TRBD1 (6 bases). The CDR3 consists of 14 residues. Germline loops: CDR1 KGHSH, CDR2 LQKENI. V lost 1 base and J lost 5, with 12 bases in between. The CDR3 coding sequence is TGTGCCAGCTCACCACTGTCAGGGGTTGACGAGCAGTACTTC. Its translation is CASSPLSGVDEQYF.

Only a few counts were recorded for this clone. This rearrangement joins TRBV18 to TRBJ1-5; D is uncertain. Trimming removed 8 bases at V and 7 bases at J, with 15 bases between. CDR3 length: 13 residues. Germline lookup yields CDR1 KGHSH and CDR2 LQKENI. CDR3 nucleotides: TGTGCCAGCCGCCCCGGGTTGGAACAGCCCCAGCATTTT. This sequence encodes CASRPGLEQPQHF.

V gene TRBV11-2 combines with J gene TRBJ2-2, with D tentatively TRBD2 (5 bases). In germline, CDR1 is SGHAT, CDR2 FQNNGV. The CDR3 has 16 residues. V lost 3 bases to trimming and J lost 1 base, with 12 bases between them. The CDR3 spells CASSLMRAVNTGELFF. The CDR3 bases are TGTGCCAGCAGCTTGATGCGGGCTGTGAACACCGGGGAGCTGTTTTTT.

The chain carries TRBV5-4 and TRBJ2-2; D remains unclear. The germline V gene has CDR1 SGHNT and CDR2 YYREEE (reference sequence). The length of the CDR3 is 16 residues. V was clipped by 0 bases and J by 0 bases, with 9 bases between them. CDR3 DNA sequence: TGTGCCAGCAGCTTGGTAGTCACGACGAACACCGGGGAGCTGTTTTTT. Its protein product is CASSLVVTTNTGELFF.

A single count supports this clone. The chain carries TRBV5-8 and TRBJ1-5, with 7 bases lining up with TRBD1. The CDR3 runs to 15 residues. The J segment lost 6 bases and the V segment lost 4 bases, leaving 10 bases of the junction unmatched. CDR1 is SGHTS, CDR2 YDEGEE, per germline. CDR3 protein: CASSVTGSGRQPQHF. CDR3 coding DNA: TGTGCCAGCAGCGTGACAGGGTCTGGGCGTCAGCCCCAGCATTTT.

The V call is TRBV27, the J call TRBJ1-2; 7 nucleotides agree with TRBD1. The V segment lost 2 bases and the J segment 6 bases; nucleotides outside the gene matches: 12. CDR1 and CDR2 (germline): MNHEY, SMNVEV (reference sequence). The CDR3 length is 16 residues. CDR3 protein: CASSLRPRDRADGYTF. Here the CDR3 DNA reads TGTGCCAGCAGTTTACGCCCCCGTGACAGGGCCGATGGCTACACCTTC.

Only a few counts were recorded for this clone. The CDR3 sequence: CASSLAPADNEQFF. The CDR3 coding sequence is TGTGCCAGCAGCTTAGCCCCAGCGGACAATGAGCAGTTCTTC. The chain recombines TRBV7-9 with TRBJ2-1, with a tentative D call TRBD2 (5 bases). There are 14 residues in the CDR3. V was shortened by 0 bases and J by 5 bases, with 8 bases between the two germline ends. In germline, CDR1 is SEHNR, CDR2 FQNEAQ (reference sequence).

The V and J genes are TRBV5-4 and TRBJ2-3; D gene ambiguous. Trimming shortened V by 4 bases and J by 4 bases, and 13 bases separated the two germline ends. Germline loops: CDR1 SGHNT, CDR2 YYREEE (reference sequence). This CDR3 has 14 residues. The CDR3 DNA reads TGTGCCAGCAGCCAAAGCGTGGGCCCAGATACGCAGTATTTT. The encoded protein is CASSQSVGPDTQYF.

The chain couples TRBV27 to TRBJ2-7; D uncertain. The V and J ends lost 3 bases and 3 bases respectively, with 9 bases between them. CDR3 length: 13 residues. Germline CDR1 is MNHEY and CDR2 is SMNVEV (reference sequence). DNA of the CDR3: TGTGCCAGCAGTTTCAGGAATGACTACGAGCAGTACTTC. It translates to CASSFRNDYEQYF.

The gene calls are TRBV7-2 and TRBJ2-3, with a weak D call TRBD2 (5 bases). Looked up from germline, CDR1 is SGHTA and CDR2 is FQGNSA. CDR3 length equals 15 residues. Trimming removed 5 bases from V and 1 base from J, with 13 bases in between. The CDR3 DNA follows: TGTGCCAGCAGCCCCGCGAGGGTGGGCACAGATACGCAGTATTTT. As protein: CASSPARVGTDTQYF.

CDR3 DNA: TGTGCCAGCTCCCTTGGGGGGTCCTTTAGCTCCTACGAGCAGTACTTC. Encoded protein: CASSLGGSFSSYEQYF. The chain uses TRBV18 and TRBJ2-7; possible D gene TRBD2, 6 bases. CDR1 and CDR2 from the germline V gene are KGHSH and LQKENI. V shed 6 bases and J shed 0 bases, with 18 bases lying between them. This CDR3 contains 16 residues.

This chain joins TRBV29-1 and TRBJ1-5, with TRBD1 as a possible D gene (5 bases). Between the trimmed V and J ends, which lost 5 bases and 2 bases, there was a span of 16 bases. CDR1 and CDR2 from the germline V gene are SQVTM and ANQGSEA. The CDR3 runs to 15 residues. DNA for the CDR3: TGCAGCGTTCAAAGCGGGGGATCGGGCAATCAGCCCCAGCATTTT. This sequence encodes CSVQSGGSGNQPQHF.

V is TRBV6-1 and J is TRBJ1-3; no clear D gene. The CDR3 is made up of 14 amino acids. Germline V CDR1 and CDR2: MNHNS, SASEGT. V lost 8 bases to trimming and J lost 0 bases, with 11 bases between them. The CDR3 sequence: CASLTFFSGNTIYF. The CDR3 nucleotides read TGTGCCAGCTTAACCTTCTTCTCTGGAAACACCATATATTTT.

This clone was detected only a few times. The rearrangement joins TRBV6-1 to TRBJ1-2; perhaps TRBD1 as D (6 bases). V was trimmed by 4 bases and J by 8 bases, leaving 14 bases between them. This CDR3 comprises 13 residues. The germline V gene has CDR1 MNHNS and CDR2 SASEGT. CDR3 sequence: CASSVSGVYGYTF. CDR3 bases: TGTGCCAGCAGTGTTTCAGGGGTCTACGGCTACACCTTC.

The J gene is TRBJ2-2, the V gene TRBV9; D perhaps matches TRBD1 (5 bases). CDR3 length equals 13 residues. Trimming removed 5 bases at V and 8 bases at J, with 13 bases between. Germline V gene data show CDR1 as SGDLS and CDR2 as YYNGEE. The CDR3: CASRKGEVGELFF. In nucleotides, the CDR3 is TGTGCCAGCAGAAAAGGGGAAGTAGGGGAGCTGTTTTTT. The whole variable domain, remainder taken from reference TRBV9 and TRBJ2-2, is DSGVTQTPKHLITATGQRVTLRCSPRSGDLSVYWYQQSLDQGLQFLIQYYNGEERAKGNILERFSAQQFPDLHSELNLSSLELGDSALYFCASRKGEVGELFFGEGSRLTVL.

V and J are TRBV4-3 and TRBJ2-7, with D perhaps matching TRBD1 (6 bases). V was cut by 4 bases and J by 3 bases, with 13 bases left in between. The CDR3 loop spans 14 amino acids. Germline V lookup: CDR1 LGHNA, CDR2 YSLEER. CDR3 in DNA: TGCGCCAGCAGCCGCTACAGGGAAGGCTACGAGCAGTACTTC. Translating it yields CASSRYREGYEQYF.

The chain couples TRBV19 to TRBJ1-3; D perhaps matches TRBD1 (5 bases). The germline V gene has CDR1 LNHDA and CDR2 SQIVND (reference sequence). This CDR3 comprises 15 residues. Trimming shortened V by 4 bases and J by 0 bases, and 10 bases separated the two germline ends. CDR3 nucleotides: TGTGCCAGTAGTACGGGGACCCTCTCTGGAAACACCATATATTTT. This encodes CASSTGTLSGNTIYF.

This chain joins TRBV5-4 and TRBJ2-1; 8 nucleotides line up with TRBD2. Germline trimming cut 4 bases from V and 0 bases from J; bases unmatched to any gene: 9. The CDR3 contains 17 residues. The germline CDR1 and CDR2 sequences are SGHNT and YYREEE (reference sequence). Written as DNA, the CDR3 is TGTGCCAGCAGCCCCGATATAGCGGGGAACTCCTACAATGAGCAGTTCTTC. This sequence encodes CASSPDIAGNSYNEQFF.

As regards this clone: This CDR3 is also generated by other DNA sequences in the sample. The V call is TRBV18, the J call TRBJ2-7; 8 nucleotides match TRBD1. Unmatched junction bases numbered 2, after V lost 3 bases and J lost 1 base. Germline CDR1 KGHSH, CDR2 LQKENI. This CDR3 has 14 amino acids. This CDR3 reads CASSPGTGSYEQYF. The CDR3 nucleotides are TGTGCCAGCTCACCTGGGACAGGATCCTACGAGCAGTACTTC.

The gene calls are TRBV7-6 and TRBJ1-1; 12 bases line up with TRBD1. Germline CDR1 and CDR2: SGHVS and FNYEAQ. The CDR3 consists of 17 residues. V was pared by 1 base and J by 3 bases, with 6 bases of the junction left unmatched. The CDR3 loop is CASSLGGTGGADTEAFF. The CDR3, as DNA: TGTGCCAGCAGCTTAGGTGGGACAGGGGGCGCCGACACTGAAGCTTTCTTT.

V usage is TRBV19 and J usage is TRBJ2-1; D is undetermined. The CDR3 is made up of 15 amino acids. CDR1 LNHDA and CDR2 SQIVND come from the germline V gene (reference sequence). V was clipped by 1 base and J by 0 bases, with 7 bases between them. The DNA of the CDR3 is TGTGCCAGTAGTATAGGCAGAAACTCCTACAATGAGCAGTTCTTC. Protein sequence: CASSIGRNSYNEQFF.

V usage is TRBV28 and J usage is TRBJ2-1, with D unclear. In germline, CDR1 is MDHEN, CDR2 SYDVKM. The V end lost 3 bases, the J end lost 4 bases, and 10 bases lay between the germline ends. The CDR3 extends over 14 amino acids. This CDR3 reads CASSFVGAYNEQFF. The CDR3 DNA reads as TGTGCCAGCAGTTTCGTCGGAGCTTACAATGAGCAGTTCTTC. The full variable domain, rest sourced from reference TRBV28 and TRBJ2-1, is DVKVTQSSRYLVKRTGEKVFLECVQDMDHENMFWYRQDPGLGLRLIYFSYDVKMKEKGDIPEGYSVSREKKERFSLILESASTNQTSMYLCASSFVGAYNEQFFGPGTRLTVL.

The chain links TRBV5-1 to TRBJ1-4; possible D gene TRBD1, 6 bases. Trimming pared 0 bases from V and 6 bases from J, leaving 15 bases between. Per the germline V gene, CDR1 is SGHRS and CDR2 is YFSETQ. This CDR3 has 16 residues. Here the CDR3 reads CASSLASGAIHEKLFF. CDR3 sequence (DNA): TGCGCCAGCAGCTTGGCCTCAGGGGCGATACATGAAAAACTGTTTTTT. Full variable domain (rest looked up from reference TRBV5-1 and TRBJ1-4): KAGVTQTPRYLIKTRGQQVTLSCSPISGHRSVSWYQQTPGQGLQFLFEYFSETQRNKGNFPGRFSGRQFSNSRSEMNVSTLELGDSALYLCASSLASGAIHEKLFFGSGTQLSVL.

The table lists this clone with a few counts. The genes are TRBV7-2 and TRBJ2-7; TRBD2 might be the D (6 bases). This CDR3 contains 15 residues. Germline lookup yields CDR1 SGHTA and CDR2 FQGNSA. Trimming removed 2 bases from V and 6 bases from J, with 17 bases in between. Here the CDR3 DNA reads TGTGCCAGCAGCTTAAAGGGTCCAGGAGGGAGCGAGCAGTACTTC. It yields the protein CASSLKGPGGSEQYF.